This TCR beta chain was observed in a study of cytotoxic CD8 clonotypes in ibrutinib-treated CLL. Study context: Across the patients, about a dozen were relapsed/refractory, under 16 treatment-naive and about 17 IGHV unmutated. Response samples were taken after a median of approximately 12 months on treatment, range 6 to 36.

On this clone: As yet, its antigen is unknown.

General observations from the study: Increased clonality at ibrutinib response gave way to a return toward baseline at progression. Clonality measured at baseline exceeded age-matched healthy donors, tracking circulating CD8+ T-cell counts.

Sequencing used immunoSEQ multiplex PCR; TCRdb keeps in-frame clones, though not all of them. The table lists around 250,000 clones, roughly 74% of them singletons, with approximately 15% in the top ten. Germline CDR1 and CDR2: MDHEN and SYDVKM. V gave up 7 bases and J gave up 8 bases, with 18 bases separating them. This CDR3 has 14 residues. V gene TRBV28 combines with J gene TRBJ1-3; D call uncertain. This clonotype was sampled from a human donor with chronic lymphocytic leukemia. The starting material was PBMCs, obtained after 24 months of ibrutinib treatment. DNA for the CDR3: TGTGCCAGCAAGGTCGGCTCAACCCTTGACACCATATATTTT. This codes for CASKVGSTLDTIYF.